This TCR beta chain originates from a study of blood T cell repertoires in COVID-19. The repertoire was sequenced with immunoSEQ multiplex PCR; TCRdb's copy has only in-frame clones and lacks some. Among roughly 250,000 clones listed, 82% were seen once. Per the germline V gene, CDR1 is SGHRS and CDR2 is YFSETQ. There are 14 residues in the CDR3. The junction had 1 base not matched to a gene; V was cut back by 4 bases and J by 2 bases. This clone turned up a few times. V gene TRBV5-1 combines with J gene TRBJ2-1, with TRBD1 identical over 9 bases. This TCR derives from a woman aged 60 to 75 with active or convalescent COVID-19. Material for sequencing was peripheral blood. The CDR3 reads CASSDRGAYNEQFF. In DNA, the CDR3 is TGCGCCAGCAGCGACAGGGGGGCCTACAATGAGCAGTTCTTC. Based on the CDR3 plus reference TRBV5-1 and TRBJ2-1, the full variable domain is KAGVTQTPRYLIKTRGQQVTLSCSPISGHRSVSWYQQTPGQGLQFLFEYFSETQRNKGNFPGRFSGRQFSNSRSEMNVSTLELGDSALYLCASSDRGAYNEQFFGPGTRLTVL.